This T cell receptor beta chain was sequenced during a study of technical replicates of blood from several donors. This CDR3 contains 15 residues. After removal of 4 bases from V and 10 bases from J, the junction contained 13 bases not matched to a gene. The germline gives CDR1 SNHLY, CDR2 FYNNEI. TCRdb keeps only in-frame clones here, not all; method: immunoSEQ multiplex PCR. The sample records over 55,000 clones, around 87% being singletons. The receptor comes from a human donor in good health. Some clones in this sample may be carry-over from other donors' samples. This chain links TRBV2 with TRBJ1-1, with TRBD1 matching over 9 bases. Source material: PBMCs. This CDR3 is CASSAQRTGAVSAFF. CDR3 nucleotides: TGTGCCAGCAGTGCCCAAAGGACAGGGGCTGTGTCAGCTTTCTTT.